This TCR beta chain is drawn from a study of shared clonotypes between healthy human individuals. Broader study findings: Naive subsets usually exceeded memory subsets in estimated richness. Genetic and exposure-history diversity was limited by the few donors.

Study donors comprised healthy, HIV-negative adults devoid of recent acute infection or vaccination. The sample holds one count of this clone. The antigen is undetermined. Clones were read by immunoSEQ multiplex PCR, and TCRdb kept only the in-frame ones, dropping some. The table lists 650,000 to 750,000 clones, around 72% of them singletons, with around 2% in the top ten. V was clipped by 3 bases and J by 8 bases, with 13 bases between them. CDR1 is SNHLY, CDR2 FYNNEI, per germline. There are 13 residues in the CDR3. The chain links TRBV2 to TRBJ1-2; D might be TRBD1 (6 bases). Sequencing input: memory CD4+ T cells sorted from blood. The subset was: CD45RA-negative fraction. This TCR came from a woman in her 30s in good health. CDR3 protein: CASSDRGQGGYTF. CDR3 coding DNA: TGTGCCAGCAGTGACCGGGGGCAGGGGGGCTACACCTTC.